The text below deals with one TCR beta chain. It lacks a known antigen. A much larger clone lies a single base off, so this may be a read error. The entry originates in a study of blood T cells in healthy people across ages (dated by TCRdb to the mid-2010s). For context, the study as a whole: Template switching captured roughly one uniquely barcoded TCR beta cDNA molecule per two T cells in model experiments. The study measured age-related changes in TCR beta repertoire diversity using deep sequencing normalized with unique cDNA molecular identifiers. The donors were split into four age groups: young (average roughly 15 years), middle-aged (around 37), aged (62) and long-lived (approximately 80). To avoid experimental bias, donors of different ages were randomly spread across the sequencing lanes. Using the same blood draw, the study looked at two additional independent replicas of 1 million unique cDNA reads for two donors, one aged 18 to 29 and the other aged 80 or older. Overall study outcomes, separate from this receptor: The percentage of naive T cells measured by flow cytometry correlated strongly with observed TCR beta diversity. Compared with the aged group, more naive CD4+ T cells, fewer expanded clones and increased TCR diversity were shown by the long-lived group, suggesting age selection. Observed TCR beta diversity per million T cells fell roughly linearly with age, and a significant reduction was already apparent by age approximately 41. Estimates of total diversity based on one million sequenced T cells were considered lower bounds and underestimates. The CMV infection status of donors was not known, potentially confounding age-related changes in expanded clonotypes. Bulk unsorted PBMC profiling prevented conclusive comparison of naive and antigen-experienced compartments.

CDR1 is given as SEHNR and CDR2 as FQNEAQ, both from the germline V gene (reference sequence). The CDR3 runs 15 amino acids, cysteine and phenylalanine included. Left in the record is the CDR3 DNA by itself, 45 bases read in frame from the first base. Systemically healthy Caucasian individuals from Russia, some 40 in total and aged 6 to 90 years, were included as donors. Each donor gave 9.5 to 10 milliliters of peripheral blood, drawn into EDTA-treated Vacutainer tubes. Ficoll-Paque density-gradient centrifugation was used to isolate PBMCs, with at least 6.5 million obtained per sample. Trizol reagent was used to extract total RNA from the PBMCs, yielding at least 6 micrograms per sample. Naive CD45RAhigh/CD27high T cell percentages were measured by flow cytometry on a PBMC aliquot from every donor. Receptor amplification or capture employed 5' RACE. TCRdb lists the instrument as Illumina HiSeq 2500. The second PCR ran for roughly 7 to 12 cycles and used a J-beta primer mix along with a sample-barcoded 5' primer. A unique molecular identifier was introduced onto each TCR beta cDNA molecule by a template-switch 5' adaptor carrying 12 random nucleotides. Each sample yielded at least 3 million CDR3-containing paired-end reads. The Mint cDNA synthesis kit, primed by a TRBC-specific oligonucleotide, was used to synthesize first-strand cDNA from all RNA. Following uracil-DNA glycosylase treatment, a first 18-cycle PCR with universal primers M1SS and BC2_uni_R was performed on all cDNA. The authors' pipeline ran thus. Each sample was normalized by randomly selecting 1 million high-quality reads, each carrying a distinct molecular identifier. Instead of being binned into consensus sequences, reads that shared molecular identifiers were thrown out. CDR3 identification, clonotype clustering and error correction used MiTCR with a Q25 quality threshold and the strictest error-elimination algorithm. A nonparametric unseen species model using Euler transformation provided a lower-bound estimate of total TCR beta diversity. TCRdb cleaned the public reads at Q25 with fastp, built clones with MiXCR and kept in-frame beta chains. Each CDR3 protein appears once, grouped with its most common genes and DNA. The authors' filters were not applied to this entry. Present in this sample are about 620,000 distinct CDR3 sequences, roughly half of which were seen just once. About 13% of the sample lies in the top ten.

The source is a woman older than 75 in good health. What was sequenced was blood. The V gene is TRBV7-9 and the J gene is TRBJ1-4, with TRBD1 tentatively as D gene (6 bases match). The CDR3 corresponds to CASSRFGTTNERLFF. The DNA sequence is as follows: TGTGCCAGCAGCCGGTTCGGGACAACTAATGAAAGACTGTTTTTT.